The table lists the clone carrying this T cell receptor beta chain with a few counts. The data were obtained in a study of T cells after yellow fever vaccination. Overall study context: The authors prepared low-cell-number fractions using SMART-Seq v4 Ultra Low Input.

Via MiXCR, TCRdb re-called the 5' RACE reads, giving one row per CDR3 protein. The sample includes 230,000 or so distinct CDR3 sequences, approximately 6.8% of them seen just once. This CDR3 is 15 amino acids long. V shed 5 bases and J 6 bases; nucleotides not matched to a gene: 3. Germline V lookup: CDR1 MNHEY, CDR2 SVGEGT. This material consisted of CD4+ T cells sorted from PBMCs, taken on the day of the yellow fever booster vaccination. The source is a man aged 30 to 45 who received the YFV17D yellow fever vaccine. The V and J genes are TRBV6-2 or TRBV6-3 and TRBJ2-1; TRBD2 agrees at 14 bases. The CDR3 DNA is TGTGCCAGCAGTGATGGACTAGCGGGAGGCAATGAGCAGTTCTTC. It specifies CASSDGLAGGNEQFF.